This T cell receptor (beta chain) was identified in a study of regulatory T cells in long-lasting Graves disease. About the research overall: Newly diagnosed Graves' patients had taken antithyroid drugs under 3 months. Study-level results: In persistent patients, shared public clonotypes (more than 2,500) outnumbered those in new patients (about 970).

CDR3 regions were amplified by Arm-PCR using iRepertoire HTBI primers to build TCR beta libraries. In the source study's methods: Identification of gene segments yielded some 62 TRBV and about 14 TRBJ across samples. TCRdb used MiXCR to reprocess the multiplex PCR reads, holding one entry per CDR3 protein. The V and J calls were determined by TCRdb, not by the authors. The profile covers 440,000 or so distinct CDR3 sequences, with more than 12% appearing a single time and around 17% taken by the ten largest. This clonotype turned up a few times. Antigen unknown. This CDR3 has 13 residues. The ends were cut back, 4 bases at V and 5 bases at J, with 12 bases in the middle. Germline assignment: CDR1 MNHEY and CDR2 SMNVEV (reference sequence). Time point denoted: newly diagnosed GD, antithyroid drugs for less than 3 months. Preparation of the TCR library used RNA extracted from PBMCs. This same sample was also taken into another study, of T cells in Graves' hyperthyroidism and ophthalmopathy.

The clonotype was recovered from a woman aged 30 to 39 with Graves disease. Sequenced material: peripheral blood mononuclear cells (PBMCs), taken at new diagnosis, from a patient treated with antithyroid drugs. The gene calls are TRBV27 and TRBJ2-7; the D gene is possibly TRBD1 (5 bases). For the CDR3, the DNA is TGTGCCAGCAGTTCCTACTCCAGGGACGAGCAGTACTTC. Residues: CASSSYSRDEQYF.